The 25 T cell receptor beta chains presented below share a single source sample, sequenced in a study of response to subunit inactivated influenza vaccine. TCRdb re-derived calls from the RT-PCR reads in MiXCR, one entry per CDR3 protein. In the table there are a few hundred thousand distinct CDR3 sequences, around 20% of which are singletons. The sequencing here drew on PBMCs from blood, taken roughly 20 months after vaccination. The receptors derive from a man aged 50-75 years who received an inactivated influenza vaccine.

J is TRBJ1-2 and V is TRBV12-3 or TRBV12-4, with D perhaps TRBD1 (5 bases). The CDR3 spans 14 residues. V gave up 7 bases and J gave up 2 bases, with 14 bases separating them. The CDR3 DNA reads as TGTGCCAGCATCCCGGGGGTTCCGAACTATGGCTACACCTTC. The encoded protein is CASIPGVPNYGYTF.

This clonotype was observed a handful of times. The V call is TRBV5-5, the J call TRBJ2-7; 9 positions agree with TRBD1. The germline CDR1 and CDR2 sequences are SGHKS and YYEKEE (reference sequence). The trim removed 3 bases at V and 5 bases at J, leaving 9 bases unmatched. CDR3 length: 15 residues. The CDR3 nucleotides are TGTGCCAGCAGCTCTTGGGCGGGACAGGGCCACGAGCAGTACTTC. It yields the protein CASSSWAGQGHEQYF.

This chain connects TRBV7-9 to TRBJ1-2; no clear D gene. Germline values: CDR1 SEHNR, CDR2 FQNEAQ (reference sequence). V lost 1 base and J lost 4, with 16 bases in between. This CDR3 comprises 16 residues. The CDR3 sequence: CASSLVGLDGSYGYTF. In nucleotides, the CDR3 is TGTGCCAGCAGCTTAGTCGGGCTGGACGGCAGCTATGGCTACACCTTC. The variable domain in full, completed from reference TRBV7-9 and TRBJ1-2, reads DTGVSQNPRHKITKRGQNVTFRCDPISEHNRLYWYRQTLGQGPEFLTYFQNEAQLEKSRLLSDRFSAERPKGSFSTLEIQRTEQGDSAMYLCASSLVGLDGSYGYTFGSGTRLTVV.

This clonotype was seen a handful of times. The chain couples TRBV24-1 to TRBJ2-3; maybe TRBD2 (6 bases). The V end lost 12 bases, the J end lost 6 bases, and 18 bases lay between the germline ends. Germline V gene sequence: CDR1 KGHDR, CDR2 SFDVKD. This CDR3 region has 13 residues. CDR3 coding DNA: TGTGCCTCTGGGGGGAAAACGCACGATACGCAGTATTTT. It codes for CASGGKTHDTQYF.

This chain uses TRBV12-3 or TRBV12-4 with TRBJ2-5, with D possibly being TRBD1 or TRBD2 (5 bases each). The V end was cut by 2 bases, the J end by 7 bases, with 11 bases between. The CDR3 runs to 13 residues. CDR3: CASSLTGTGTQYF. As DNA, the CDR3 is TGTGCCAGCAGTTTAACGGGGACCGGGACCCAGTACTTC.

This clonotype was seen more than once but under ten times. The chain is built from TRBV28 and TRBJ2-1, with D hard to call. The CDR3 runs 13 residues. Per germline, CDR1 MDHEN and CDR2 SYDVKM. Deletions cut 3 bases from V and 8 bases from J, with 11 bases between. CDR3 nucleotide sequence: TGTGCCAGCAGTTTGAGTAGCATCCATGAGCAGTTCTTC. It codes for CASSLSSIHEQFF.

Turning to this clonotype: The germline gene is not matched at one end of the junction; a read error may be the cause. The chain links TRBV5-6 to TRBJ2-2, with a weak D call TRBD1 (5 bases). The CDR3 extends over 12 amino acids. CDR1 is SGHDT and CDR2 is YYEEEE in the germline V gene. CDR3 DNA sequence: TGTGCCAGCAGCCCGGACACCCGGGAGCTGTTTTTT. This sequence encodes CASSPDTRELFF.

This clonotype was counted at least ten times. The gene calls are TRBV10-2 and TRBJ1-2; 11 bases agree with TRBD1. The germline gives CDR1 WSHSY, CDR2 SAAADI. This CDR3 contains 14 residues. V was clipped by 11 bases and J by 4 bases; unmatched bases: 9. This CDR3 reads CAAGTGGDGYGYTF. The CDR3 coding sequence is TGCGCCGCGGGGACAGGGGGTGACGGCTATGGCTACACCTTC.

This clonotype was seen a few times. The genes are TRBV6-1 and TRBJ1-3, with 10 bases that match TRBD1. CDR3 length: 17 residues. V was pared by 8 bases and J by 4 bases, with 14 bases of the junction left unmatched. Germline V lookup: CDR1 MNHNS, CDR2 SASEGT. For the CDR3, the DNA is TGTGCCAGCGCACAGTATACCGGGACAGGGGCCGGAAACACCATATATTTT. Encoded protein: CASAQYTGTGAGNTIYF.

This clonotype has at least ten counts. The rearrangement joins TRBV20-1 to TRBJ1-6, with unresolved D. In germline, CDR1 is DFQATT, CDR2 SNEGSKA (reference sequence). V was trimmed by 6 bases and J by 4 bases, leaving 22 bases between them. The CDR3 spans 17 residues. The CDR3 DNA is TGCAGTGCCTTGGACCACCAGAAGCCGTTTTATAATTCACCCCTCCACTTT. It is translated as CSALDHQKPFYNSPLHF.

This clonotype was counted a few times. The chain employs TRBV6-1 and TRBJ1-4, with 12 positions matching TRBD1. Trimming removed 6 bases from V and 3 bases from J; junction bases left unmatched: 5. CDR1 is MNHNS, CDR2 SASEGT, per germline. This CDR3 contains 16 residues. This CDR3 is CASRTGTGGPNEKLFF. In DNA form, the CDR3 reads TGTGCCAGCAGGACCGGGACAGGGGGCCCTAATGAAAAACTGTTTTTT.

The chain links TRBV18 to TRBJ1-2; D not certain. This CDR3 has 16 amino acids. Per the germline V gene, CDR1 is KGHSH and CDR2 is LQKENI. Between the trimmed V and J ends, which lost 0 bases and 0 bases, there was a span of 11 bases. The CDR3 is CASSPPFSGANYGYTF. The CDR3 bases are TGTGCCAGCTCACCACCGTTTTCGGGAGCTAACTATGGCTACACCTTC.

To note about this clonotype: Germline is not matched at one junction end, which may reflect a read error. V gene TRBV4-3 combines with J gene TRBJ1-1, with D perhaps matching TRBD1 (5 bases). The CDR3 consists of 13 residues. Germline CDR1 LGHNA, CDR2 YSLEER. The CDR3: CASSPSRATETFF. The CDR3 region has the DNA TGCGCCAGCAGCCCAAGCAGGGCCACTGAAACTTTCTTT.

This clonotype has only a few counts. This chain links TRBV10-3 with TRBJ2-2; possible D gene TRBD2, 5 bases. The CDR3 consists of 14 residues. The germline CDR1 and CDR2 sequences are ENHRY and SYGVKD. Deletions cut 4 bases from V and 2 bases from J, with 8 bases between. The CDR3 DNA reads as TGTGCCATCAGTGGACTAATTAACACCGGGGAGCTGTTTTTT. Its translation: CAISGLINTGELFF.

The CDR3 DNA reads TGCGCCAGCAGCCCCGCAAGGGGGGACAATGAGCAGTTCTTC. Encoded protein: CASSPARGDNEQFF. This sequence joins TRBV5-1 and TRBJ2-1; D is tentatively TRBD1 or TRBD2 (6 bases each). The CDR3 length is 14 residues. Germline-derived CDR1 and CDR2 are SGHRS and YFSETQ. Trimming stripped 4 bases from V and 5 bases from J, with 13 bases between. The entire variable domain, with the rest obtained from reference TRBV5-1 and TRBJ2-1, is as follows: KAGVTQTPRYLIKTRGQQVTLSCSPISGHRSVSWYQQTPGQGLQFLFEYFSETQRNKGNFPGRFSGRQFSNSRSEMNVSTLELGDSALYLCASSPARGDNEQFFGPGTRLTVL.

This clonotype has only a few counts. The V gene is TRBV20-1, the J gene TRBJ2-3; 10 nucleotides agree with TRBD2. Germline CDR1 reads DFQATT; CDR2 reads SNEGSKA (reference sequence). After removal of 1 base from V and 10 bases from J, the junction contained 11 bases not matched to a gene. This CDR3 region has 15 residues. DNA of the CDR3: TGCAGTGCTAGAGGGACTAGCGGCAACTTGGCCCCGCAGTATTTT. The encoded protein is CSARGTSGNLAPQYF.

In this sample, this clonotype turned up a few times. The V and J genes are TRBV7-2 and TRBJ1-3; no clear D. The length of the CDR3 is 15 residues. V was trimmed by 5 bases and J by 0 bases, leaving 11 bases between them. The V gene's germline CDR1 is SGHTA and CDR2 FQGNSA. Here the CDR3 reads CASSRTDFSGNTIYF. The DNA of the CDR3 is TGTGCCAGCAGCCGGACGGATTTCTCTGGAAACACCATATATTTT.

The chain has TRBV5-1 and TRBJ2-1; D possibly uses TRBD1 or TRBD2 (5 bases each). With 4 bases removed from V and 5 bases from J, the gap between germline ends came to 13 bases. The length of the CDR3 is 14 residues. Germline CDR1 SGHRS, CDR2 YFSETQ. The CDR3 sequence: CASSLGTAHNEQFF. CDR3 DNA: TGCGCCAGCAGCCTAGGGACGGCTCACAATGAGCAGTTCTTC.

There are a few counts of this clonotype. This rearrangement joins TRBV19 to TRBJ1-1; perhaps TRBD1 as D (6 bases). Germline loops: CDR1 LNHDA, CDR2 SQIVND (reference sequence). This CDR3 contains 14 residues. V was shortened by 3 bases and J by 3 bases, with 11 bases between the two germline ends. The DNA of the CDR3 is TGTGCCAGTAGTATTGGGACATTACACACTGAAGCTTTCTTT. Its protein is CASSIGTLHTEAFF.

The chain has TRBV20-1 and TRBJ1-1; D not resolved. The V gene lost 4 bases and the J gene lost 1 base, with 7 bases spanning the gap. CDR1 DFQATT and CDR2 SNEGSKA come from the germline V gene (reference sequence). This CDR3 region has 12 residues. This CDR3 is CSATESNTEAFF. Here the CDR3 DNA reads TGCAGTGCTACGGAATCGAACACTGAAGCTTTCTTT.

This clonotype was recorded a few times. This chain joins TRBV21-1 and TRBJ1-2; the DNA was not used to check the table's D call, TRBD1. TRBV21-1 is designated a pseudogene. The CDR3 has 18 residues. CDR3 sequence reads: CASSSNPGQGAHFYGYTF. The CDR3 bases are TGTGCCAGCAGCAGCAATCCGGGACAGGGGGCACACTTCTATGGCTACACCTTC.

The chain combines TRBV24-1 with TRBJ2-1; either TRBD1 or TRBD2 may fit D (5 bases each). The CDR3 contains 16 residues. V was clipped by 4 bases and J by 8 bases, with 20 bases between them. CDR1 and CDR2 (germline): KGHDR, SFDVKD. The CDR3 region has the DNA TGTGCCACCAGTGAGTCCGGGACCCCCCCCTTCGATGAGCAGTTCTTC. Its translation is CATSESGTPPFDEQFF.

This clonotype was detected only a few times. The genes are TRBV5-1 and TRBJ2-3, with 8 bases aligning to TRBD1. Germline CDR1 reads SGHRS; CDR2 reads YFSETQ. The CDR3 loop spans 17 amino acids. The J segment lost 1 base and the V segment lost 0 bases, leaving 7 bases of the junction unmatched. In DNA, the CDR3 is TGCGCCAGCAGCTTGGTCGCGGGGACAGGCGGCACAGATACGCAGTATTTT. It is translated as CASSLVAGTGGTDTQYF.

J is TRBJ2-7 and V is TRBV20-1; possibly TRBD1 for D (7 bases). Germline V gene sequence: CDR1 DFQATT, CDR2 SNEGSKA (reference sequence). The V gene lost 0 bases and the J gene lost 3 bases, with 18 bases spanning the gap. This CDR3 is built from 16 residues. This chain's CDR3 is CSARDLYAGQIYEQYF. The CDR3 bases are TGCAGTGCTAGAGATCTCTACGCGGGACAGATCTACGAGCAGTACTTC.

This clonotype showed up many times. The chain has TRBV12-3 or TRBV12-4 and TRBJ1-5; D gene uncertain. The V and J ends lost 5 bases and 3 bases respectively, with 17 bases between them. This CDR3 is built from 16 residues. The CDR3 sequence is CASSPGIGRNNQPQHF. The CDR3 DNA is TGTGCCAGCAGTCCCGGGATAGGGCGTAACAATCAGCCCCAGCATTTT.